This is a list of T cell receptor beta chains from one sample in a study of blood T cell repertoires in COVID-19. TCRdb's copy holds only in-frame clones and misses some; the assay was immunoSEQ multiplex PCR. The table shows about 350,000 clones, with around nine tenths occurring only once. Sequenced: PBMCs or T cells enriched from blood (not recorded which). The origin of the receptors is a woman under 40 who had been exposed to COVID-19. The CDR3 runs from the conserved cysteine through the conserved F or W. Each record gives: clone size, CDR3 length, V gene, J gene, D gene, CDR3 protein, CDR3 DNA. A D gene is named only where the DNA matches it firmly. Size is omitted from some rows. Given values are once, few, many or a class for expanded clones.

abundance: few
len: 12
v_gene: TRBV7-9
j_gene: TRBJ1-2
d_gene: .
CDR3aa: CASSLLAEIVTF
CDR3nt: TGTGCCAGCAGCCTCTTAGCGGAAATAGTCACCTTC

abundance: .
len: 16
v_gene: TRBV9
j_gene: TRBJ2-1
d_gene: TRBD2
CDR3aa: CASSPRLAGGYNEQFF
CDR3nt: TGTGCCAGCAGCCCCCGACTAGCGGGAGGCTACAATGAGCAGTTCTTC

abundance: .
len: 18
v_gene: TRBV11-2
j_gene: TRBJ2-1
d_gene: TRBD2
CDR3aa: CASSLAGWGGSSYNEQFF
CDR3nt: TGTGCCAGCAGCTTAGCCGGGTGGGGCGGGAGCTCCTACAATGAGCAGTTCTTC

abundance: few
len: 14
v_gene: TRBV5-1
j_gene: TRBJ1-2
d_gene: .
CDR3aa: CASSLGRSGYGYTF
CDR3nt: TGCGCCAGCAGCTTGGGTCGGTCAGGGTATGGCTACACCTTC

abundance: few
len: 19
v_gene: TRBV28
j_gene: TRBJ1-2
d_gene: TRBD1
CDR3aa: CASRRPGQGDPSYNYGYTF
CDR3nt: TGTGCCAGCAGGCGCCCTGGGCAGGGGGACCCTTCTTATAACTATGGCTACACCTTC

abundance: .
len: 14
v_gene: TRBV29-1
j_gene: TRBJ2-7
d_gene: .
CDR3aa: CSVERMAGGYEQYF
CDR3nt: TGCAGCGTTGAAAGGATGGCAGGCGGGTACGAGCAGTACTTC

abundance: .
len: 15
v_gene: TRBV7-2
j_gene: TRBJ2-3
d_gene: .
CDR3aa: CASSLVRQSTDTQYF
CDR3nt: TGTGCCAGCAGCTTAGTAAGACAGAGCACAGATACGCAGTATTTT

abundance: .
len: 16
v_gene: TRBV18
j_gene: TRBJ2-3
d_gene: .
CDR3aa: CASSPSQGRSTDTQYF
CDR3nt: TGTGCCAGCTCACCAAGCCAGGGGCGAAGCACAGATACGCAGTATTTT

abundance: few
len: 13
v_gene: TRBV19
j_gene: TRBJ2-7
d_gene: .
CDR3aa: CASTNTDTAEQYF
CDR3nt: TGTGCCAGTACCAATACGGACACCGCGGAGCAGTACTTC

abundance: few
len: 16
v_gene: TRBV5-4
j_gene: TRBJ2-3
d_gene: .
CDR3aa: CASSPKRDKFTDTQYF
CDR3nt: TGTGCCAGCAGCCCAAAGAGGGACAAATTCACAGATACGCAGTATTTT

abundance: .
len: 13
v_gene: TRBV11-2
j_gene: TRBJ1-1
d_gene: .
CDR3aa: CASSYRRHTEAFF
CDR3nt: TGTGCCAGCAGCTACAGGCGCCACACTGAAGCTTTCTTT

abundance: once
len: 13
v_gene: TRBV27
j_gene: TRBJ2-3
d_gene: TRBD2
CDR3aa: CASRLAGTDTQYF
CDR3nt: TGTGCCAGTAGACTAGCGGGAACCGATACGCAGTATTTT

abundance: .
len: 14
v_gene: TRBV10-2
j_gene: TRBJ2-7
d_gene: TRBD1
CDR3aa: CASRSDRGPYEQYF
CDR3nt: TGCGCCAGCAGAAGTGACAGGGGCCCCTACGAGCAGTACTTC

abundance: .
len: 17
v_gene: TRBV27
j_gene: TRBJ1-5
d_gene: TRBD1
CDR3aa: CASSSLGTGVLNQPQHF
CDR3nt: TGTGCCAGCAGTTCGTTGGGGACAGGTGTTCTGAATCAGCCCCAGCATTTT

abundance: .
len: 16
v_gene: TRBV6-6
j_gene: TRBJ2-3
d_gene: TRBD2
CDR3aa: CASRQRTSESTDTQYF
CDR3nt: TGTGCCAGCAGACAAAGGACTAGCGAGAGCACAGATACGCAGTATTTT

abundance: .
len: 14
v_gene: TRBV5-8
j_gene: TRBJ2-1
d_gene: TRBD2
CDR3aa: CASSLSSGIDEQFF
CDR3nt: TGTGCCAGCAGCTTGTCTAGCGGGATTGATGAGCAGTTCTTC

abundance: .
len: 15
v_gene: TRBV30
j_gene: TRBJ1-2
d_gene: TRBD1
CDR3aa: CAWSRSGGLGYGYTF
CDR3nt: TGTGCCTGGAGTCGGTCAGGGGGATTAGGGTATGGCTACACCTTC

abundance: .
len: 15
v_gene: TRBV7-8
j_gene: TRBJ1-5
d_gene: .
CDR3aa: CASSLAVGTNQPQHF
CDR3nt: TGTGCCAGCAGCTTAGCCGTCGGGACAAATCAGCCCCAGCATTTT

abundance: .
len: 15
v_gene: TRBV7-8
j_gene: TRBJ1-5
d_gene: TRBD1
CDR3aa: CASSKQGNSNQPQHF
CDR3nt: TGTGCCAGCAGCAAACAGGGGAATAGCAATCAGCCCCAGCATTTT

abundance: .
len: 13
v_gene: TRBV7-6
j_gene: TRBJ2-7
d_gene: .
CDR3aa: CASSLKPQVEQYF
CDR3nt: TGTGCCAGCAGCTTAAAGCCCCAGGTCGAGCAGTACTTC

abundance: .
len: 14
v_gene: TRBV19
j_gene: TRBJ2-5
d_gene: TRBD1
CDR3aa: CASRRTGGVETQYF
CDR3nt: TGTGCCAGTAGACGGACAGGGGGCGTAGAGACCCAGTACTTC

abundance: .
len: 16
v_gene: TRBV7-3
j_gene: TRBJ2-1
d_gene: .
CDR3aa: CASSLVNHAEYNEQFF
CDR3nt: TGTGCCAGCAGCTTGGTAAATCACGCGGAATACAATGAGCAGTTCTTC

abundance: .
len: 14
v_gene: TRBV6-5
j_gene: TRBJ1-2
d_gene: TRBD1
CDR3aa: CASSPGQGGSGYTF
CDR3nt: TGTGCCAGCAGTCCAGGACAGGGAGGAAGTGGCTACACCTTC

abundance: .
len: 14
v_gene: TRBV16
j_gene: TRBJ1-1
d_gene: TRBD1
CDR3aa: CASSLHRGRTEAFF
CDR3nt: TGTGCCAGCAGCCTGCACAGGGGCCGAACTGAAGCTTTCTTT

abundance: .
len: 12
v_gene: TRBV7-2
j_gene: TRBJ1-2
d_gene: .
CDR3aa: CASSTGGPGYTF
CDR3nt: TGTGCCAGCAGCACAGGTGGGCCGGGCTACACCTTC

abundance: .
len: 16
v_gene: TRBV5-4
j_gene: TRBJ1-6
d_gene: .
CDR3aa: CASSREPQGRDSPLHF
CDR3nt: TGTGCCAGCAGCCGAGAACCCCAGGGTAGGGATTCACCCCTCCACTTT

abundance: .
len: 18
v_gene: TRBV5-1
j_gene: TRBJ2-1
d_gene: TRBD2
CDR3aa: CASSTATIAGGAYNEQFF
CDR3nt: TGCGCCAGCAGCACCGCTACTATAGCGGGAGGAGCTTACAATGAGCAGTTCTTC

abundance: .
len: 13
v_gene: TRBV6-5
j_gene: TRBJ2-7
d_gene: .
CDR3aa: CASKSLGAYEQYF
CDR3nt: TGTGCCAGCAAGAGTTTAGGGGCCTACGAGCAGTACTTC